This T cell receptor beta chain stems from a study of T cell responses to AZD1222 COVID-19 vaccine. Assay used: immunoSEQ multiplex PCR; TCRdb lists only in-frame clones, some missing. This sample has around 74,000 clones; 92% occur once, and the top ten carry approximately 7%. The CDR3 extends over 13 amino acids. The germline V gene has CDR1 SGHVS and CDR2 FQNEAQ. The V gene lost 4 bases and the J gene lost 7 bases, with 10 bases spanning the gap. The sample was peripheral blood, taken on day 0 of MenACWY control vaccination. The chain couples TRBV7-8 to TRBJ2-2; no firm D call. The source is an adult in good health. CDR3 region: CASSSTVNGELFF. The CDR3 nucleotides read TGTGCCAGCAGCTCAACGGTGAACGGGGAGCTGTTTTTT. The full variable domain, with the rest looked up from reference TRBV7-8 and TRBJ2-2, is GAGVSQSPRYKVAKRGQDVALRCDPISGHVSLFWYQQALGQGPEFLTYFQNEAQLDKSGLPSDRFFAERPEGSVSTLKIQRTQQEDSAVYLCASSSTVNGELFFGEGSRLTVL.